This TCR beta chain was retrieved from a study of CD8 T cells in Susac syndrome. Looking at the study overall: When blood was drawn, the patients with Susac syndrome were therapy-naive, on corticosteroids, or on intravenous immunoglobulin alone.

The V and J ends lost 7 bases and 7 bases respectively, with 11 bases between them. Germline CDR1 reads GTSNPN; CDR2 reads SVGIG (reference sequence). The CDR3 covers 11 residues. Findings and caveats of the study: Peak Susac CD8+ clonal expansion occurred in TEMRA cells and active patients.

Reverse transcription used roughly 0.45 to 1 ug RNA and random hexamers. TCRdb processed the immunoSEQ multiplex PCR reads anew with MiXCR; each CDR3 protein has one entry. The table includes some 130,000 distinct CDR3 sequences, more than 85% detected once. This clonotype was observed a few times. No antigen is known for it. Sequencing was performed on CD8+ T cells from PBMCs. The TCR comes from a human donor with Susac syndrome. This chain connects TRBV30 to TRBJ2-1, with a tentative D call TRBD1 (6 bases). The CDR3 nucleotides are TGTGCCTCCCCTAGGGGGAATGAGCAGTTCTTC. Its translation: CASPRGNEQFF.